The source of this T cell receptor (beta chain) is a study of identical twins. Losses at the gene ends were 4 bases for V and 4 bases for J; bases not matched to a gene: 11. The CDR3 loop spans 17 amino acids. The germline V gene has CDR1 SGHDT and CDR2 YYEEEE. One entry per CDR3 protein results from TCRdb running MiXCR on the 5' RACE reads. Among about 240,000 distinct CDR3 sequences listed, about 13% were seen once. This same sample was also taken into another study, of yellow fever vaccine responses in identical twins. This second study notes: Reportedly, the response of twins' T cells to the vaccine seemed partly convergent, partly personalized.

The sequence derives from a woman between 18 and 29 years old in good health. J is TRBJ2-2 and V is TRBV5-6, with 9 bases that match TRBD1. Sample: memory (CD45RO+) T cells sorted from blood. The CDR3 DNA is TGTGCCAGCAGCCGACCTAGGACAGGGGTAGGCACCGGGGAGCTGTTTTTT. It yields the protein CASSRPRTGVGTGELFF.